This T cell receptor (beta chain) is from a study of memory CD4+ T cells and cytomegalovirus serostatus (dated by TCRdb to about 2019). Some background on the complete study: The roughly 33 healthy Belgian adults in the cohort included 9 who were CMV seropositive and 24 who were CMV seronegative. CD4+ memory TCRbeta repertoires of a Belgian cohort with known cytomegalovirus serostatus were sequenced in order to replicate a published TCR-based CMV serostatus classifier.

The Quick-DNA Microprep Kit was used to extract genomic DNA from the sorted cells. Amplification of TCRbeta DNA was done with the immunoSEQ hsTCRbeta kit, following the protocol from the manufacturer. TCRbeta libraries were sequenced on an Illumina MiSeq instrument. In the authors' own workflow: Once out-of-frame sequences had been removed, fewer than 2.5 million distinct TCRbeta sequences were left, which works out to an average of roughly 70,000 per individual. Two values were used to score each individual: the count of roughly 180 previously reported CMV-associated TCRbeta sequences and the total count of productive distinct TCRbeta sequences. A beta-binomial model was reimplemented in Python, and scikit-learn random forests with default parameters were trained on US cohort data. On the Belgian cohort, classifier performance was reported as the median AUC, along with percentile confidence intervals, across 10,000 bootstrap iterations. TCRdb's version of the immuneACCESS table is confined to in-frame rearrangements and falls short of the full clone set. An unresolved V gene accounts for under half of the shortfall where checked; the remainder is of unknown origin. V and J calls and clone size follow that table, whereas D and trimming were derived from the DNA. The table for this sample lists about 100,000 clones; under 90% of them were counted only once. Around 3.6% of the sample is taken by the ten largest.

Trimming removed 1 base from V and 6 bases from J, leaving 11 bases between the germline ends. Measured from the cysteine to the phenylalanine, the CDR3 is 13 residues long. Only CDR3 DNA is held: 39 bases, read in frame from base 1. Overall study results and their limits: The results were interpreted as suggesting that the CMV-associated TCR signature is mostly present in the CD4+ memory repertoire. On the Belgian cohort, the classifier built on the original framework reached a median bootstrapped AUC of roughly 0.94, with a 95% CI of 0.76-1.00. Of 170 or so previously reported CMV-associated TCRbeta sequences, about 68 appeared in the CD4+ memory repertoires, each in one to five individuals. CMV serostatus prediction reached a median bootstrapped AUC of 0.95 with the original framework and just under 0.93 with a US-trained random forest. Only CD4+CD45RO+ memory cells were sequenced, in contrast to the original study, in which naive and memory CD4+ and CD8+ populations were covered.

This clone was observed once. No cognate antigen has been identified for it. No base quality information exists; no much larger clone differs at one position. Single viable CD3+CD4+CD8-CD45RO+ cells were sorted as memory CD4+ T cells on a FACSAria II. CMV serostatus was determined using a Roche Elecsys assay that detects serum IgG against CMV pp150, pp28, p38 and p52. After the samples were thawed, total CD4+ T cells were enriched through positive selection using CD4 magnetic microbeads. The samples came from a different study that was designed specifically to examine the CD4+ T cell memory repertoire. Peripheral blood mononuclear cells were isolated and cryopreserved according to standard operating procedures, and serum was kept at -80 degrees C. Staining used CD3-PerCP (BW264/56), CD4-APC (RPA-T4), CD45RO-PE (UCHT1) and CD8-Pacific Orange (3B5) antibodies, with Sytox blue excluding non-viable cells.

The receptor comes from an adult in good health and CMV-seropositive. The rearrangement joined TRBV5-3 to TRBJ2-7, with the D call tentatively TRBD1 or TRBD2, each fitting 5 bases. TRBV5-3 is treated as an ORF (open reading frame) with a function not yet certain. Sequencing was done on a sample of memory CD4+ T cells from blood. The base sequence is TGTGCCAGAAGCTTGCGGGGCGCCAGCGAGCAGTACTTC. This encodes CARSLRGASEQYF.